This T cell receptor beta chain comes out of a study of blood T cell repertoires in COVID-19. As for the study in general: Samples came from the United States, Italy and Spain, spanning acute and convalescent COVID-19.

Profiling relied on immunoSEQ multiplex PCR, and the TCRdb table lists in-frame clones only, not all of them. The sample lists hundreds of thousands of clones, around 89% seen once, with around 0.87% in the top ten. This CDR3 has 17 residues. J gave up 5 bases and V 0 bases, and 5 bases lay outside the gene matches. Germline V gives CDR1 SGHRS, CDR2 YFSETQ. Residents of about two dozen US areas, aged about 18 to 95 years, made up the participants. Cohorts were based on clinical histories the participants reported. The clonotype was recovered from a man aged 50 or older who had been exposed to COVID-19. Material: PBMCs or T cells enriched from blood (not recorded which). This rearrangement joins TRBV5-1 to TRBJ2-3, with 14 bases aligning to TRBD2. CDR3 coding DNA: TGCGCCAGCAGCTTGGGGGGACTAGCGGGAGATTTAGATACGCAGTATTTT. Residues: CASSLGGLAGDLDTQYF.